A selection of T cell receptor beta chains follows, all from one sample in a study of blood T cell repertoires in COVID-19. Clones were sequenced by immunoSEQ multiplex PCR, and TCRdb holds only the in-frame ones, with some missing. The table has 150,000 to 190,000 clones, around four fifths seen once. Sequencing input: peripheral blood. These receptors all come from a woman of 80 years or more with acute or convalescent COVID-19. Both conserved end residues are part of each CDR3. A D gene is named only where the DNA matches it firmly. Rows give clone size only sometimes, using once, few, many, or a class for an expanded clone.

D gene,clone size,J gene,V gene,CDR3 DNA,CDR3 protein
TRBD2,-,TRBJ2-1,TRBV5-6,TGTGCCAGCAGCATACTAGCGGGGACTTACAATGAGCAGTTCTTC,CASSILAGTYNEQFF
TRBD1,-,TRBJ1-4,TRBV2,TGTGCCAGCAGCGTGGACAGGGTGGAACTGTTTTTT,CASSVDRVELFF
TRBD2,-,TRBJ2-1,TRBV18,TGTGCCAGCTCACCACGTGTAGCGGGGGACGGAGAGCAGTTCTTC,CASSPRVAGDGEQFF
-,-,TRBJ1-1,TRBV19,TGTGCCAGTAGTATGGGGGGGCTTGGGTACACTGAAGCTTTCTTT,CASSMGGLGYTEAFF
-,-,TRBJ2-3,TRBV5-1,TGCGCCAGCAGCATAGGACAGACGGGGACAGATACGCAGTATTTT,CASSIGQTGTDTQYF
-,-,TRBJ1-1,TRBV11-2,TGTGCCAGCAGCTTAGTGGGGAGGACTGAAGCTTTCTTT,CASSLVGRTEAFF
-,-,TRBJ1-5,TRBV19,TGTGCCAGTAATACAGAGACGCGGCTTGGGTGGCCCCAGCATTTT,CASNTETRLGWPQHF
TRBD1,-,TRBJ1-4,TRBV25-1,TGTGCCAGCCAGACAGGGTTGGTAACTAATGAAAAACTGTTTTTT,CASQTGLVTNEKLFF
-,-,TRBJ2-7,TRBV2,TGTGCCAGCAGGGGGGGAGGCTACGAGCAGTACTTC,CASRGGGYEQYF
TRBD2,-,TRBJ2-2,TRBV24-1,TGTGCCACCAGTGAGGGCGGGAGGACAAACACCGGGGAGCTGTTTTTT,CATSEGGRTNTGELFF
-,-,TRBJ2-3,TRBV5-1,TGCGCCAGCAGCCCCTTCCTCGCAGATACGCAGTATTTT,CASSPFLADTQYF
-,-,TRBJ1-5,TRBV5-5,TGTGCCAGCAGCTTATTGAGTCGGAATCAGCCCCAGCATTTT,CASSLLSRNQPQHF
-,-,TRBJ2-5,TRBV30,TGTGCCTGGAGTCTAAGCGGGGAGACCCAGTACTTC,CAWSLSGETQYF
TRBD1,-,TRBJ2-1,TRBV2,TGTGCCAGCAGGGAACAGGGGGCGCGTCGGGACAATGAGCAGTTCTTC,CASREQGARRDNEQFF
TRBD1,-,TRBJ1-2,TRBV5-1,TGCGCCAGCAGCTTGGGACAGGGCAACTATGGCTACACCTTC,CASSLGQGNYGYTF
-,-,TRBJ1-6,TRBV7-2,TGTGCCAGCAGCCCTCTCGGGGGAGACTACTATTCACCCCTCCACTTT,CASSPLGGDYYSPLHF
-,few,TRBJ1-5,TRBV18,TGTGCCAGCTCACCAGCGGTACAGGGAGGCAATCAGCCCCAGCATTTT,CASSPAVQGGNQPQHF
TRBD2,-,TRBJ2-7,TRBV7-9,TGTGCCAGCAGCTTAACGGGAGGCACCTACGAGCAGTACTTC,CASSLTGGTYEQYF
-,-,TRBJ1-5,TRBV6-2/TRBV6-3,TGTGCCAGCAGTTTTATATATGGGAGAAGTAGCAATCAGCCCCAGCATTTT,CASSFIYGRSSNQPQHF
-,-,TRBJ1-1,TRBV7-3,TGTGCCAGCAGTTTGGACAGCAACACTGAAGCTTTCTTT,CASSLDSNTEAFF
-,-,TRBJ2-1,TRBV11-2,TGTGCCAGCAGCTTAATAGGGGATGGCTACAATGAGCAGTTCTTC,CASSLIGDGYNEQFF
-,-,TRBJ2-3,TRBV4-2,TGTGCCAGCAGCACAACGGGGTATACGCAGTATTTT,CASSTTGYTQYF
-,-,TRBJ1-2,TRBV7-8,TGTGCCAGCAGCTTACTCCCAGGCCCGGGGGATGGCTACACCTTC,CASSLLPGPGDGYTF
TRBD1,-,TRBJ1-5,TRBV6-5,TGTGCCAGCAGACCCTCGGAGGGGGCTGGGCAGCCCCAGCATTTT,CASRPSEGAGQPQHF
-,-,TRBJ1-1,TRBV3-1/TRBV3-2,TGTGCCAGCAGCCAAGAAGCCAGGGGCGAGTGGGCTTTCTTT,CASSQEARGEWAFF
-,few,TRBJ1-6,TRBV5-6,TGTGCCAGCAGCTCATTAGGGGCCCTCCACTTT,CASSSLGALHF
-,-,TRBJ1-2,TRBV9,TGTGCCAGCAGCTCACCAGACGGGTATGGCTACACCTTC,CASSSPDGYGYTF
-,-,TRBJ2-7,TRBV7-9,TGTGCCAGCAGCCCGACAGGAGGGAGGGAGGAGCAGTACTTC,CASSPTGGREEQYF
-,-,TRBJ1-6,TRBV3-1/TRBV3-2,TGTGCCAGCAGCCAAATCCATGAATCGGTTAATTCACCCCTCCACTTT,CASSQIHESVNSPLHF
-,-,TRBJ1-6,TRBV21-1,TGTGCCAGCAGCAAAGAGGGGGACCGGGCCGGGGGGTCACCCCTCCACTTT,CASSKEGDRAGGSPLHF
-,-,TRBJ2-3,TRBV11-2,TGTGCCAGCAGCTTCACGGTAGTAGATACGCAGTATTTT,CASSFTVVDTQYF
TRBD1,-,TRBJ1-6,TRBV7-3,TGTGCCAGCAGCCGACAGGGTGGAAGCGCTTCACCCCTCCACTTT,CASSRQGGSASPLHF
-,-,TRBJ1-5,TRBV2,TGTGCCAGCAGTGAAGCGGCCCCTTATAGCAATCAGCCCCAGCATTTT,CASSEAAPYSNQPQHF
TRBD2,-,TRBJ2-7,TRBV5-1,TGCGCCAGCAGCGTCGGGACTAGCGGGAGGCCGAGATACGAGCAGTACTTC,CASSVGTSGRPRYEQYF
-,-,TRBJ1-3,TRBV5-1,TGCGCCAGCAGCTTGGCGGGGGAGTCTGGAAACACCATATATTTT,CASSLAGESGNTIYF
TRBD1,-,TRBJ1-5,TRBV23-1,TGCGCCAGCAGTCAATCGCCCCGGGACAGGGCCATTAAGGGAGCTCAGCCCCAGCATTTT,CASSQSPRDRAIKGAQPQHF
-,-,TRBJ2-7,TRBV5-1,TGCGCCAGCAGCTTGTCCGGGGATACCTACGAGCAGTACTTC,CASSLSGDTYEQYF
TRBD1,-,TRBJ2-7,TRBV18,TGTGCCAGCTCACTCGGACAGGGTTCCGAGCAGTACTTC,CASSLGQGSEQYF
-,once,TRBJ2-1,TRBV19,TGTGCCAGTAGTAACGTGGCTAGCCTTAATGAGCAGTTCTTC,CASSNVASLNEQFF
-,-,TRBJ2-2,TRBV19,TGTGCCAGTAGTGTAGAGGGGCCCGAGAACACCGGGGAGCTGTTTTTT,CASSVEGPENTGELFF
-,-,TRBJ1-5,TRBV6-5,TGTGCCAGCAGTTACACTAAGAGTAGCAATCAGCCCCAGCATTTT,CASSYTKSSNQPQHF
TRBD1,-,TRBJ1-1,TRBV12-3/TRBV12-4,TGTGCCAGCAGTTCGGGGACAGGGGAAGCTTTCTTT,CASSSGTGEAFF
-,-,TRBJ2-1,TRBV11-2,TGTGCCAGCAGCTTGGCGGGGCCATCCTACAATGAGCAGTTCTTC,CASSLAGPSYNEQFF
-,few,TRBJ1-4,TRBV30,TGTGCCGGCCGGACAGCTGGTGAAAAACTGTTTTTT,CAGRTAGEKLFF
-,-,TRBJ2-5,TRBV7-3,TGTGCCAGCAGCTTACTGGTGCAGGAGACCCAGTACTTC,CASSLLVQETQYF
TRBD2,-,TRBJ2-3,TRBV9,TGTGCCAGCAGCCAAGCGGGGGGGCACGATACGCAGTATTTT,CASSQAGGHDTQYF
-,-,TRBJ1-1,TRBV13,TGTGCCAGCAGCTTAACGCCAGGTTTGGCAGCGAACACTGAAGCTTTCTTT,CASSLTPGLAANTEAFF
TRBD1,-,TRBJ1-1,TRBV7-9,TGTGCCAGCAGACCAGGGGGACAGAAAAACACTGAAGCTTTCTTT,CASRPGGQKNTEAFF
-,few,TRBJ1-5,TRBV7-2,TGTGCCAGCAGCTTAGAAGGACTGGGGAGCAATCAGCCCCAGCATTTT,CASSLEGLGSNQPQHF
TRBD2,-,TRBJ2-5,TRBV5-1,TGCGCCAGCAGGGACGGGACTAGCGCCAGTCAAGAGACCCAGTACTTC,CASRDGTSASQETQYF
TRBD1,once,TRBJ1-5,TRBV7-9,TGTGCCAGCAGCTTAGGACAGGGCCTTGTAGACCAGCCCCAGCATTTT,CASSLGQGLVDQPQHF
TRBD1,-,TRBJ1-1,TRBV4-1,TGCGCCAGCAGAGACAGGGAAATGAACACTGAAGCTTTCTTT,CASRDREMNTEAFF
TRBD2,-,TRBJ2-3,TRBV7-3,TGTGCCAGCAGCTTAGAGGGTAGCGGGGGGGCCACAGATACGCAGTATTTT,CASSLEGSGGATDTQYF
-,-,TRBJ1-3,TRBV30,TGTGCCTGGAGTGTACAGACTGGAAACACCATATATTTT,CAWSVQTGNTIYF
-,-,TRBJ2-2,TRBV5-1,TGCGCCAGCAGCTTGGTTCCAGGGGATAGTGGGGAGCTGTTTTTT,CASSLVPGDSGELFF
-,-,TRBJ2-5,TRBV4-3,TGCGCCAGCAGCCCTACGGACGGGGAAGAGACCCAGTACTTC,CASSPTDGEETQYF
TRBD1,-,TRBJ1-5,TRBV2,TGTGCCAGCAGGGGACAGTCCAATCAGCCCCAGCATTTT,CASRGQSNQPQHF
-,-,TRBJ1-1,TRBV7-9,TGTGCCAGCCTTAATCGGGGGGGAGGCGTGAACACTGAAGCTTTCTTT,CASLNRGGGVNTEAFF
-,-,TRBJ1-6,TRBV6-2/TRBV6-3,TGTGCCAGCAGTTACTCCCTCGGACAGTTCGGTTCACCCCTCCACTTT,CASSYSLGQFGSPLHF
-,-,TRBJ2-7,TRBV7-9,TGTGCCAGCAGCCGACCAGACAGTGCGGCCTACGAGCAGTACTTC,CASSRPDSAAYEQYF